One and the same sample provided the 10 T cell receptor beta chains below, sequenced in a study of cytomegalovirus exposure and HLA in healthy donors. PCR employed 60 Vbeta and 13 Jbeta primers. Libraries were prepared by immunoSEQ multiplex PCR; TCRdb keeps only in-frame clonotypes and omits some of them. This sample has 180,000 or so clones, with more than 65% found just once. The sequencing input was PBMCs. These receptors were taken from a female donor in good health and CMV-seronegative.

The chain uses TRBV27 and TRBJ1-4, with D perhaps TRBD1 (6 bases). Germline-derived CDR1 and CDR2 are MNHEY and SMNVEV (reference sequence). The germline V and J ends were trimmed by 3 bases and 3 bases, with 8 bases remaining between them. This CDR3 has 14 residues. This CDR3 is CASSFQGPNEKLFF. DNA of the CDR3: TGTGCCAGCAGTTTTCAGGGGCCTAATGAAAAACTGTTTTTT.

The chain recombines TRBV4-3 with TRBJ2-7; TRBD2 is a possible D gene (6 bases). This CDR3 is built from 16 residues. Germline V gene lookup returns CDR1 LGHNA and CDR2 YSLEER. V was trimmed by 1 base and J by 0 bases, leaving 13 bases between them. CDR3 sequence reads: CASSQGGETPSYEQYF. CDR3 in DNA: TGCGCCAGCAGCCAAGGGGGGGAAACCCCCTCCTACGAGCAGTACTTC.

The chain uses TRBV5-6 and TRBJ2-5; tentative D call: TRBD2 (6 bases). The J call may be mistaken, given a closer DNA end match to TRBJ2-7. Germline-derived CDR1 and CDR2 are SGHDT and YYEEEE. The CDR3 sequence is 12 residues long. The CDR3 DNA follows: TGTGCCAGCAGCAAATGGAGGGACGAGCAGTACTTC. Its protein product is CASSKWRDEQYF.

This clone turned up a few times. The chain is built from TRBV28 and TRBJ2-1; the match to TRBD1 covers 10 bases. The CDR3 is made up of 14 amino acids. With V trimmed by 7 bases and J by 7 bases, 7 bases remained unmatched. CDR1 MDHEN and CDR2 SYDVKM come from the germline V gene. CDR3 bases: TGTGCCAGCAAAATCCCGGGACAGGGGAATGAGCAGTTCTTC. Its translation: CASKIPGQGNEQFF.

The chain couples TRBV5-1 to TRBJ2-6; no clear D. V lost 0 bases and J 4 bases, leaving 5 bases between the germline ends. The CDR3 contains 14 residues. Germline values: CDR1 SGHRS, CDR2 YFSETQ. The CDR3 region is CASSLVGGANVLTF. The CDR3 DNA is TGCGCCAGCAGCTTGGTCGGGGGGGCCAACGTCCTGACTTTC.

This CDR3 reads CASSLGSGGGTEAFF. The DNA for the CDR3 is TGCGCCAGCAGCTTGGGGTCAGGGGGAGGCACTGAAGCTTTCTTT. The chain employs TRBV5-1 and TRBJ1-1; 7 nucleotides line up with TRBD1. The CDR3 consists of 15 residues. Germline values: CDR1 SGHRS, CDR2 YFSETQ. The V and J ends lost 0 bases and 4 bases, in that order; junction bases with no gene match: 6.

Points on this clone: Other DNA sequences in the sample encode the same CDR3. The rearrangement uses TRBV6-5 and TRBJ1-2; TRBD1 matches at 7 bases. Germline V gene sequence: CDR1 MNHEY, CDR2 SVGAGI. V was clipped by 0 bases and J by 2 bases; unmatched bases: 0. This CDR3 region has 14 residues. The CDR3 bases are TGTGCCAGCAGTTACTCAGGGGGCAACTATGGCTACACCTTC. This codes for CASSYSGGNYGYTF.

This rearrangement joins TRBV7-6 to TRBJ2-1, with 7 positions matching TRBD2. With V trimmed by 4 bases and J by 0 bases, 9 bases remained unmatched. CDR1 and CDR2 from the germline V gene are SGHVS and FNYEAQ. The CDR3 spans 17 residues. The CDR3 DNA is TGTGCCAGCAGCTCCCGCGGGAGCTCTAGCTCCTACAATGAGCAGTTCTTC. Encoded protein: CASSSRGSSSSYNEQFF.

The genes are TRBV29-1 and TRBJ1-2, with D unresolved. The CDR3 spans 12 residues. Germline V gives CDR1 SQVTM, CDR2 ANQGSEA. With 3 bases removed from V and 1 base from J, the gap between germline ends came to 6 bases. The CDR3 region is CSVDQYNYGYTF. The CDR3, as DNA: TGCAGCGTTGATCAGTATAACTATGGCTACACCTTC.

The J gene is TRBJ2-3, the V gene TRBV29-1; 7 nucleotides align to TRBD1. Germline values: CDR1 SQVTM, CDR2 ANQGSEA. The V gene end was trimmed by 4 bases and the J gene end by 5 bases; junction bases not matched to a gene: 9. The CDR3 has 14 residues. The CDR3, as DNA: TGCAGCGTTGCGAAGCGGTCAGGGGGAGATACGCAGTATTTT. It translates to CSVAKRSGGDTQYF.